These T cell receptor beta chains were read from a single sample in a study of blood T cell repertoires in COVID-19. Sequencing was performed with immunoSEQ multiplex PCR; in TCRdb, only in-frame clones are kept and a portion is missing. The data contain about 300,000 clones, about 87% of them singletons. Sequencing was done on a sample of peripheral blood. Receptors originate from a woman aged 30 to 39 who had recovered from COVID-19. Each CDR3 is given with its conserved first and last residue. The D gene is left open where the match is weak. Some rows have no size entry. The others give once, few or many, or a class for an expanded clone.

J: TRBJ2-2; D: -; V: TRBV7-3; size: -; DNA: TGTGCCAGGGGCCTTAAGAGTACGGCGACCGGGGAGCTGTTTTTT; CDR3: CARGLKSTATGELFF
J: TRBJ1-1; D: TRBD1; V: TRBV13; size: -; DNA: TGTGCCAGCAGCTTACGAGGGACAGGGCGTCGAGCTTTCTTT; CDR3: CASSLRGTGRRAFF
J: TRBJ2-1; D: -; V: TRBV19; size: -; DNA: TGTGCCAGTAGCAGACGGACTATATACCATGTCCTAGATCAGTACAATGAGCAGTTCTTC; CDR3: CASSRRTIYHVLDQYNEQFF
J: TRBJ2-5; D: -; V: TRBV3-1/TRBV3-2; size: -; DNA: TGTGCCAGCAGCCAATGGGGGCGAGGAGAGACCCAGTACTTC; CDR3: CASSQWGRGETQYF
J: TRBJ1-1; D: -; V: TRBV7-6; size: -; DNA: TGTGCCAGCAGCTCTGACGGGACACTGGAGAACACTGAAGCTTTCTTT; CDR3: CASSSDGTLENTEAFF
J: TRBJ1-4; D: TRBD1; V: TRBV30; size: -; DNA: TGTGCCTGGAGACAGGGGGCCTCTGGGGAAAAACTGTTTTTT; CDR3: CAWRQGASGEKLFF
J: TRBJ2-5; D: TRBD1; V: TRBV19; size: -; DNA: TGTGCCAGTAGTAGACAGGGAGAAGAGACCCAGTACTTC; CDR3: CASSRQGEETQYF
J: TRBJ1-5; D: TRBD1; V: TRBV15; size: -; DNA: TGTGCCACCAGCCACCAGGGACAGCCCGTTAACCAGCCCCAGCATTTT; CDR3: CATSHQGQPVNQPQHF
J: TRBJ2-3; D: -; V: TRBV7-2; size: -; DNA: TGTGCCAGCAGCCCCTCCTTCCCAGATACGCAGTATTTT; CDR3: CASSPSFPDTQYF
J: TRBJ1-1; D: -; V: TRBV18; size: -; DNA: TGTGCCAGCTCACCACCGTCACAGGGTTTCACTGAAGCTTTCTTT; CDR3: CASSPPSQGFTEAFF
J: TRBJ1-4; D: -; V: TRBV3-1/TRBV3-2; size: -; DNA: TGTGCCAGCAGCCAAGATAGAGAGTCCAGGCGGGCTAATGAAAAACTGTTTTTT; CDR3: CASSQDRESRRANEKLFF
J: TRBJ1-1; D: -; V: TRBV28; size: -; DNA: TGTGCCAGCAGTTTAATCGGGGGCACTGAAGCTTTCTTT; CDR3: CASSLIGGTEAFF
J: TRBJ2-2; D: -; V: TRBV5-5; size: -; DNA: TGTGCCAGCAGCCCGGGCGGGTTGGGAGCCGGGGAGCTGTTTTTT; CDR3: CASSPGGLGAGELFF
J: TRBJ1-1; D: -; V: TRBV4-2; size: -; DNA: TGTGCCAGCAGCCAAGATGGGCGGGGGCCCACTGAAGCTTTCTTT; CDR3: CASSQDGRGPTEAFF
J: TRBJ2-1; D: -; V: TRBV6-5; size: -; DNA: TGTGCCAGCAGTTTTAGCGGAAGCTCCTACAATGAGCAGTTCTTC; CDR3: CASSFSGSSYNEQFF
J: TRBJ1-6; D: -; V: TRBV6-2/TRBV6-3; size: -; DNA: TGTGCCAGCAGTACCCTTGACGGCGGTGGTAATTCACCCCTCCACTTT; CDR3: CASSTLDGGGNSPLHF
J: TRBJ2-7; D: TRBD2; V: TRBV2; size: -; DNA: TGTGCCAGCAGTGGGGGTAGCGGGGGGGCCCACGAGCAGTACTTC; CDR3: CASSGGSGGAHEQYF
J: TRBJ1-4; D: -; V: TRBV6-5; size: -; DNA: TGTGCCAGCAGCCCGGGTCGTGAAAAACTGTTTTTT; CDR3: CASSPGREKLFF
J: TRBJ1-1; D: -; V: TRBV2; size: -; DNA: TGTGCCAGCACCCCCAGGTGGACACCCAACACTGAAGCTTTCTTT; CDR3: CASTPRWTPNTEAFF
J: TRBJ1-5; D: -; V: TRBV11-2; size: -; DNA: TGTGCCAGCAGCCCACTGGGAGGTTCCAATCAGCCCCAGCATTTT; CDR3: CASSPLGGSNQPQHF
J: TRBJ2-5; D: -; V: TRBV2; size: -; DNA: TGTGCCAGCAGGGAGACTAGGCTCCAAGAGACCCAGTACTTC; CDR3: CASRETRLQETQYF
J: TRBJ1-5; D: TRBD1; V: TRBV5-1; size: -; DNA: TGCGCCAGCAGCTTGGCAGGGACAGGGCAGCCCCAGCATTTT; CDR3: CASSLAGTGQPQHF
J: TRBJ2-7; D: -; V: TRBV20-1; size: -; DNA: TGCAGTGCTGCCCAGGGTCGCGAGCAGTACTTC; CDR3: CSAAQGREQYF
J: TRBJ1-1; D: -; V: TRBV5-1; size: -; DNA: TGCGCCAGCAGCTTGGGTTGGGGAACGGGGACTGAAGCTTTCTTT; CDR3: CASSLGWGTGTEAFF
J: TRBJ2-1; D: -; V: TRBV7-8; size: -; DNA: TGTGCCAGCAGCTTAGATCCTACGCGCGACAATGAGCAGTTCTTC; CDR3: CASSLDPTRDNEQFF
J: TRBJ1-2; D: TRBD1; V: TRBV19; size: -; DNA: TGTGCCAGTAGTATGACAGGGGGCGCAGGCTATGGCTACACCTTC; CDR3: CASSMTGGAGYGYTF
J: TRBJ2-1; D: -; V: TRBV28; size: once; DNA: TGTGCCAGCAGTGGACGGGGGAGCTCCTACAATGAGCAGTTCTTC; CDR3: CASSGRGSSYNEQFF
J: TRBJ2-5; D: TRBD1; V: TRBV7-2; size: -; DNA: TGTGCCAGCAGGGAACAGGGGACGGGGCAAGAGACCCAGTACTTC; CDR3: CASREQGTGQETQYF
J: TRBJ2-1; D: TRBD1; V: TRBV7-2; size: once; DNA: TGTGCCAGCAGCCCCAGGGGGCAGGACTACAATGAGCAGTTCTTC; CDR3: CASSPRGQDYNEQFF
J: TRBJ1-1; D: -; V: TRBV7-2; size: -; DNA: TGTGCCAGCAGACTAGCCAGGAACACTGAAGCTTTCTTT; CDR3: CASRLARNTEAFF
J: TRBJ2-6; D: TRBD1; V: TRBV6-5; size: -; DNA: TGTGCCAGCGGTACAGGGGTAGGGGCCAACGTCCTGACTTTC; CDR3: CASGTGVGANVLTF
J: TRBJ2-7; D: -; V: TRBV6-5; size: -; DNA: TGTGCCAGCAGCCCGAAGAGGACAGCCTACGAGCAGTACTTC; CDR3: CASSPKRTAYEQYF
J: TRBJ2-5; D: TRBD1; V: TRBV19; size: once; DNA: TGTGCCAGTAGTATCGACAGGGGGAAGACCCAGTACTTC; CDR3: CASSIDRGKTQYF
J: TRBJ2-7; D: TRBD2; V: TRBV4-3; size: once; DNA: TGCGCCAGCAGCCAAGTCCCGCGGGGGGTCAACGAGCAGTACTTC; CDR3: CASSQVPRGVNEQYF
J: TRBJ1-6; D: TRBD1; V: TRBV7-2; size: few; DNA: TGTGCCAGCAGCTTAGAAAGCCTGACAGGGAGCTCCTATAATTCACCCCTCCACTTT; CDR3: CASSLESLTGSSYNSPLHF
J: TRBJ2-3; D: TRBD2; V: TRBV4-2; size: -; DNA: TGTGCCAGCAGCCAGGTAGCGGGGACTAGCACAGATACGCAGTATTTT; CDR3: CASSQVAGTSTDTQYF
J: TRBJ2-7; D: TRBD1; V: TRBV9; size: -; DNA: TGTGCCAGCAGCGTAGCCCCCGGGACAGGGGGTTACGAGCAGTACTTC; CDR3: CASSVAPGTGGYEQYF
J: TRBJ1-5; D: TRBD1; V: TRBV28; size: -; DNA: TGTGCCAGCAACATTCCCGGGACAGCGAGGGGCCAGCCCCAGCATTTT; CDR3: CASNIPGTARGQPQHF
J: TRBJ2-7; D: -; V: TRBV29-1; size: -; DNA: TGCAGCGTTGAGTACTCCACCTACGAGCAGTACTTC; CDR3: CSVEYSTYEQYF
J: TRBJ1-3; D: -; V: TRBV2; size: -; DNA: TGTGCCAGCACGTTGGCAGAAGGAAACACCATATATTTT; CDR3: CASTLAEGNTIYF